This paragraph reports one TCR beta chain. CDR3 length: 15 residues. J was trimmed by 0 bases and V by 5 bases; bases with no gene match: 6. Germline V lookup: CDR1 SGHTA, CDR2 FQGNSA. This sample is drawn from a study of T cell changes during pregnancy in multiple sclerosis. The assay was immunoSEQ multiplex PCR, and TCRdb's table has in-frame clones only and misses some. Seen here are more than 25,000 clones, approximately 86% observed once, and the top ten hold 8.5% to 10%. The chain carries TRBV7-2 and TRBJ1-2; 7 bases align to TRBD1. The sequencing used CD8+ T cells from peripheral blood mononuclear cells, collected in the first trimester of pregnancy. The clonotype was recovered from a female donor with multiple sclerosis, enrolled in a pregnancy study. CDR3 bases: TGTGCCAGCAGCCCGAGGGACAGAGCTAACTATGGCTACACCTTC. This codes for CASSPRDRANYGYTF.